Presented here are 14 T cell receptor beta chains from one specimen sequenced in a study of blood T cells in healthy people across ages (dated by TCRdb to between 2014 and 2017). Library creation used 5' RACE. The run used an Illumina HiSeq 2500. The second PCR ran for roughly 7 to 11 cycles and used a J-beta primer mix along with a sample-barcoded 5' primer. TCRdb took the public reads, trimmed them with fastp at Q25, ran MiXCR for clone calling and kept in-frame beta chains. Every CDR3 protein is listed once, alongside the most common genes and DNA of its rows. In all, the sample holds roughly 800,000 distinct CDR3 sequences, and more than 25% of those were seen once. The top ten hold under 3% of the sample. These data also featured in a second study, about T cells of mothers and their children.

Sequencing was carried out using blood. The receptors were sampled from a boy aged 5-17 years in good health.

The table lists this clonotype with a few counts. At one end, the junction sequence differs from germline, possibly due to a read error. The chain links TRBV3-1 to TRBJ1-3, with D tentatively TRBD1 (6 bases). The germline V gene encodes CDR1 LGHDT and CDR2 YNNKEL (reference sequence). The CDR3 has 18 amino acids. In DNA form, the CDR3 reads TGTGCCAGCGGCCAATGGGACACCCTGGGGCTCTCTGGAAACACCATATATTTT. Its protein is CASGQWDTLGLSGNTIYF. The variable domain in full, with the rest retrieved from reference TRBV3-1 and TRBJ1-3, is DTAVSQTPKYLVTQMGNDKSIKCEQNLGHDTMYWYKQDSKKFLKIMFSYNNKELIINETVPNRFSPKSPDKAHLNLHINSLELGDSAVYFCASGQWDTLGLSGNTIYFGEGSWLTVV.

The gene calls are TRBV20-1 and TRBJ2-6; no firm D call. With 0 bases removed from V and 2 bases from J, the gap between germline ends came to 8 bases. The CDR3 consists of 15 residues. The germline gives CDR1 DFQATT, CDR2 SNEGSKA (reference sequence). DNA of the CDR3: TGCAGTGCTAGAGATCCTGGCCCTGGGGCCAACGTCCTGACTTTC. It specifies CSARDPGPGANVLTF.

The chain combines TRBV21-1 with TRBJ1-5; the D call of TRBD1 is as the table states it, not checked on the DNA. TRBV21-1 is a pseudogene segment. The CDR3 is made up of 15 amino acids. The CDR3 region is CASSKGTGKNQPQHF. CDR3 DNA sequence: TGTGCCAGCAGCAAAGGGACAGGGAAAAATCAGCCCCAGCATTTT.

The V gene is TRBV12-3 or TRBV12-4, the J gene TRBJ1-4, with 7 bases lining up with TRBD1. This CDR3 contains 15 residues. V was pared by 5 bases and J by 7 bases, with 10 bases of the junction left unmatched. Here the CDR3 DNA reads TGTGCCAGCAGTCTAGGGGACAGTCTGCCTGAAAAACTGTTTTTT. Translation gives CASSLGDSLPEKLFF.

The chain couples TRBV20-1 to TRBJ2-4; D possibly corresponds to TRBD2 (6 bases). CDR1 DFQATT and CDR2 SNEGSKA come from the germline V gene (reference sequence). The CDR3 sequence is 12 residues long. Trimming removed 6 bases from V and 7 bases from J, with 13 bases in between. DNA for the CDR3: TGCAGTGCCTCGGGGGATGGGAACATTCAGTACTTC. Amino acid sequence: CSASGDGNIQYF.

J is TRBJ1-1 and V is TRBV2; tentatively, D is TRBD1 (5 bases). The CDR3 runs to 15 residues. From germline, CDR1 is SNHLY and CDR2 FYNNEI. Trimming stripped 8 bases from V and 3 bases from J, with 19 bases between. DNA for the CDR3: TGTGCCAGCCCCCCACCAGGGAGAGTGGACACTGAAGCTTTCTTT. Its translation: CASPPPGRVDTEAFF.

This clonotype was detected only a few times. V and J are TRBV4-1 and TRBJ2-7, with D maybe TRBD2 (7 bases). Germline V gene data show CDR1 as MGHRA and CDR2 as YSYEKL. This CDR3 has 16 amino acids. V lost 0 bases and J lost 2, with 14 bases in between. The CDR3, as DNA: TGCGCCAGCAGCCAAGAAAGGGGGGGAGCCACCTACGAGCAGTACTTC. This gives the protein CASSQERGGATYEQYF.

CDR3 amino acids: CASSLSQALTDTQYF. CDR3 nucleotide sequence: TGTGCCAGCAGCTTGAGCCAGGCCCTCACAGATACGCAGTATTTT. The V and J genes are TRBV7-7 and TRBJ2-3; unclear D gene. This CDR3 comprises 15 residues. The V gene's germline CDR1 is SSHAT and CDR2 FNYEAQ (reference sequence). V was cut by 3 bases and J by 2 bases, with 12 bases left in between. Full variable domain (missing parts from reference TRBV7-7 and TRBJ2-3): GAGVSQSPRYKVTKRGQDVTLRCDPISSHATLYWYQQALGQGPEFLTYFNYEAQPDKSGLPSDRFSAERPEGSISTLTIQRTEQRDSAMYRCASSLSQALTDTQYFGPGTRLTVL.

The chain couples TRBV29-1 to TRBJ2-5; 10 positions agree with TRBD2. From germline, CDR1 is SQVTM and CDR2 ANQGSEA. With V trimmed by 4 bases and J by 3 bases, 2 bases remained unmatched. The CDR3 has 13 residues. CDR3 nucleotides: TGCAGCGTTGGGACTAGCGGTGAAGAGACCCAGTACTTC. Amino acid sequence: CSVGTSGEETQYF.

The chain is built from TRBV10-3 and TRBJ2-7; D is perhaps TRBD1 (5 bases). The V end was cut by 5 bases, the J end by 0 bases, with 11 bases between. Germline V gene data show CDR1 as ENHRY and CDR2 as SYGVKD. This CDR3 spans 14 amino acids. The CDR3 DNA reads TGTGCCATCAGTAAAACAGGTACCTCCTACGAGCAGTACTTC. This codes for CAISKTGTSYEQYF.

The rearrangement joins TRBV12-3 or TRBV12-4 to TRBJ2-5; 13 bases map to TRBD2. The end of the DNA is better explained by TRBJ2-1, so the J call may be wrong. There are 16 residues in the CDR3. Written as DNA, the CDR3 is TGTGCCAGCACCCAAACTAGCGGGGGGGCTAGGGATGAGCAGTTCTTC. Translating it yields CASTQTSGGARDEQFF.

The CDR3 sequence is CASSDKAYNEQFF. CDR3 DNA: TGTGCCAGCAGTGATAAAGCCTACAATGAGCAGTTCTTC. The chain employs TRBV2 and TRBJ2-1, with D uncertain. V was clipped by 3 bases and J by 2 bases, with 5 bases between them. Germline V lookup: CDR1 SNHLY, CDR2 FYNNEI. The CDR3 has 13 amino acids.

A few counts support this clonotype. This CDR3 reads CSVSDSLNEKLFF. The CDR3, as DNA: TGCAGCGTATCGGACAGCTTAAATGAAAAACTGTTTTTT. This sequence joins TRBV29-1 and TRBJ1-4, with D possibly being TRBD1 (6 bases). The CDR3 contains 13 residues. Germline V lookup: CDR1 SQVTM, CDR2 ANQGSEA. V was shortened by 6 bases and J by 5 bases, with 13 bases between the two germline ends. The full variable domain, its missing parts supplied by reference TRBV29-1 and TRBJ1-4, is SAVISQKPSRDICQRGTSLTIQCQVDSQVTMMFWYRQQPGQSLTLIATANQGSEATYESGFVIDKFPISRPNLTFSTLTVSNMSPEDSSIYLCSVSDSLNEKLFFGSGTQLSVL.

The rearrangement joins TRBV6-2 or TRBV6-3 to TRBJ2-6; 9 bases line up with TRBD1. The germline V gene encodes CDR1 MNHEY and CDR2 SVGEGT. The CDR3 is 19 residues long. Trimming took 2 bases from V and 0 from J; bases not matched to a gene: 8. The CDR3 spells CASSYRRDRAISGANVLTF. The CDR3 bases are TGTGCCAGCAGTTACCGCCGGGACAGGGCTATCTCTGGGGCCAACGTCCTGACTTTC.